This T cell receptor (beta chain) was captured by sequencing in a study of OX40 agonist ivuxolimab in advanced cancers. Across the study: Ivuxolimab, an agonist antibody against OX40 (CD134), was given to patients. Patients with hepatocellular carcinoma, melanoma, renal cell or head and neck cancer made up the dose-escalation patients. Study results and caveats: Clones of CD4+ and CD8+ blood T cells grew by week 6 at doses of 0.1 to 3.0 mg/kg. The antigen specificity of the peripheral T cells (those that were expanded) was not determined.

Of note for this clone: Antigen: not known.

Trimming removed 4 bases from V and 5 bases from J; junction bases left unmatched: 4. Germline CDR1 GTSNPN, CDR2 SVGIG (reference sequence). The CDR3 is 12 residues long. Here immunoSEQ multiplex PCR was the method, and the copy in TCRdb shows in-frame clones only, minus some. The profile shows around 80,000 clones, approximately 91% of them singletons. This receptor was taken from an adult with an advanced solid tumor such as melanoma, head and neck, liver or kidney cancer. This chain links TRBV30 with TRBJ1-2; 7 bases fit TRBD1. The source material was CD4+ or CD8+ T cells sorted from blood, sampled in a trial of the OX40 agonist ivuxolimab. CDR3 bases: TGTGCCTGGAACAGGGGCGGTTATGGCTACACCTTC. Protein: CAWNRGGYGYTF.